This T cell receptor (beta chain) comes out of a study of blood T cell repertoires in COVID-19. Study-wide background: COVID-19 samples from acute and convalescent phases originated in the United States, Italy and Spain.

The assay was immunoSEQ multiplex PCR, and TCRdb's table has in-frame clones only and misses some. The profile shows about 190,000 clones, under 90% of them singletons. Germline V lookup: CDR1 SGHNT, CDR2 YYREEE (reference sequence). The V gene end was trimmed by 1 base and the J gene end by 0 bases; junction bases not matched to a gene: 2. The CDR3 contains 17 residues. What was sequenced was peripheral blood. This clonotype was sampled from an elderly woman with active or convalescent COVID-19. The chain has TRBV5-4 and TRBJ2-1; TRBD2 matches at 12 bases. The CDR3 sequence: CASSLPSGRGSYNEQFF. Here the CDR3 DNA reads TGTGCCAGCAGCTTGCCTAGCGGGAGGGGCTCCTACAATGAGCAGTTCTTC.